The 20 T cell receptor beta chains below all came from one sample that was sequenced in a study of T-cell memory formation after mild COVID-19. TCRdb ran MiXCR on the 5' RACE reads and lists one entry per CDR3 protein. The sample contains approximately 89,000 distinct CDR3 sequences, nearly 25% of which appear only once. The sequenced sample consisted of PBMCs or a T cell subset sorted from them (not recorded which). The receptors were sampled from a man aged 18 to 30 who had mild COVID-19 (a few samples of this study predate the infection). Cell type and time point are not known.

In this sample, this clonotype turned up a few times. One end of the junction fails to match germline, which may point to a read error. CDR3 DNA sequence: TGTGCCAGCATACAGACCGGAGAGCTGTTTTTT. This translates into CASIQTGELFF. This rearrangement joins TRBV7-9 to TRBJ2-2; D is unclear. Germline-derived CDR1 and CDR2 are SEHNR and FQNEAQ (reference sequence). This CDR3 comprises 11 residues.

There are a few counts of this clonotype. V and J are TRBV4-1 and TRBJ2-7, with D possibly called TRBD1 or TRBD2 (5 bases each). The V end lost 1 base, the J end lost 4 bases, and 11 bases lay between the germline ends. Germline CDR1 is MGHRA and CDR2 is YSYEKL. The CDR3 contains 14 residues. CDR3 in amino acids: CASSQGGTYYEQYF. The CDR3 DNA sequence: TGCGCCAGCAGCCAAGGAGGGACCTATTACGAGCAGTACTTC.

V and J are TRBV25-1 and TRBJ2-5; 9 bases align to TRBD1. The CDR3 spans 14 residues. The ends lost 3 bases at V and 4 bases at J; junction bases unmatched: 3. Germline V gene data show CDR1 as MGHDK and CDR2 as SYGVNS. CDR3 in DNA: TGTGCCAGCAGTGAGATGGGACAGGGAGAGACCCAGTACTTC. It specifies CASSEMGQGETQYF.

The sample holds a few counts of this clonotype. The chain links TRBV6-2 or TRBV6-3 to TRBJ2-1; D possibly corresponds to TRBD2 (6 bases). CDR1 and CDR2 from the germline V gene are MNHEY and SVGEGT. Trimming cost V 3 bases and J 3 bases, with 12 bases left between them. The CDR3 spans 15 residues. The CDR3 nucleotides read TGTGCCAGCAGTTATACGGTGGGGGGCTACAATGAGCAGTTCTTC. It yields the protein CASSYTVGGYNEQFF.

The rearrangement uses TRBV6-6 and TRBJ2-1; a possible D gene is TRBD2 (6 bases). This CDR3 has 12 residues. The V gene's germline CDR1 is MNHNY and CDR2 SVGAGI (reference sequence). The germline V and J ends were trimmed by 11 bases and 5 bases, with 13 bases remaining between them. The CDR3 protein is CASGRGDNEQFF. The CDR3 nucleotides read TGTGCCTCAGGGCGGGGCGACAATGAGCAGTTCTTC.

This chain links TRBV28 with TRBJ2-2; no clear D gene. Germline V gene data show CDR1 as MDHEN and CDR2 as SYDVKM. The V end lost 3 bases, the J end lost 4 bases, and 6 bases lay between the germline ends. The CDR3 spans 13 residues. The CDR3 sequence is CASSFYSTGELFF. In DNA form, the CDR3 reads TGTGCCAGCAGTTTCTATTCCACCGGGGAGCTGTTTTTT.

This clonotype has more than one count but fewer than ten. The CDR3 loop reads CASSPTGTAFTNSPLHF. CDR3 nucleotides: TGTGCCAGCAGCCCAACCGGGACAGCATTCACCAATTCACCCCTCCACTTT. The rearrangement uses TRBV7-2 and TRBJ1-6, with 7 bases fitting TRBD1. Germline values: CDR1 SGHTA, CDR2 FQGNSA. V dropped 5 bases and J dropped 7; count of bases not matched to a gene: 14. There are 17 residues in the CDR3.

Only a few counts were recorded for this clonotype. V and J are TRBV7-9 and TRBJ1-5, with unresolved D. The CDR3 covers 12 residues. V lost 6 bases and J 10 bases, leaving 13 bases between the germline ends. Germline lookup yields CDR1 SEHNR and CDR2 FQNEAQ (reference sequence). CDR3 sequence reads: CASRRGRDPQHF. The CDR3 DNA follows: TGTGCCAGCAGACGCGGACGAGATCCCCAGCATTTT.

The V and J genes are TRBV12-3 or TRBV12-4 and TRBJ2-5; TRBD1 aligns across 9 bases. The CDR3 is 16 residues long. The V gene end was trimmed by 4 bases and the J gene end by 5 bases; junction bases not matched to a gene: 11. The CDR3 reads CASSSNSQGAEETQYF. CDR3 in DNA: TGTGCCAGCAGTTCCAATTCACAGGGGGCGGAGGAGACCCAGTACTTC.

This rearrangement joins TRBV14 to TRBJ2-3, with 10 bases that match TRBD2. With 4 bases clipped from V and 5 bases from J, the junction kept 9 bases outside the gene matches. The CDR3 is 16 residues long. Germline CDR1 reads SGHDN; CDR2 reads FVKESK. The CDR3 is CASSPPGLARKDTQYF. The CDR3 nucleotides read TGTGCCAGCAGCCCTCCGGGACTAGCGAGGAAAGATACGCAGTATTTT.

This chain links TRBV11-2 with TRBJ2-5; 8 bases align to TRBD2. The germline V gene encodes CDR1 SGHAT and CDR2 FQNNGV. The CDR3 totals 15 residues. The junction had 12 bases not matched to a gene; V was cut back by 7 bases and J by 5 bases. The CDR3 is CASKDSGGPRETQYF. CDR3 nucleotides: TGTGCCAGCAAAGACAGCGGGGGCCCCCGTGAGACCCAGTACTTC.

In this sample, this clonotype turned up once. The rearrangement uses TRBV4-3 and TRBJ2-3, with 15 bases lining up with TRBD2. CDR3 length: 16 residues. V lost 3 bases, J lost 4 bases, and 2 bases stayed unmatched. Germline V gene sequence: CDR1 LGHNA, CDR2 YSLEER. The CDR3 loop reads CASSQGLAGGADTQYF. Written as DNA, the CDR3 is TGCGCCAGCAGCCAGGGACTAGCGGGGGGCGCAGATACGCAGTATTTT.

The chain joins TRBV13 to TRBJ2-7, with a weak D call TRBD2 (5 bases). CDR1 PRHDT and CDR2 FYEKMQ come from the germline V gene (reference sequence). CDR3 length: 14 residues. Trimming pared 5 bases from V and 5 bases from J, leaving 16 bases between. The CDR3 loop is CASSHSGLAHEQYV. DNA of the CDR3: TGTGCCAGCAGCCATTCGGGGTTAGCCCACGAGCAGTACGTC.

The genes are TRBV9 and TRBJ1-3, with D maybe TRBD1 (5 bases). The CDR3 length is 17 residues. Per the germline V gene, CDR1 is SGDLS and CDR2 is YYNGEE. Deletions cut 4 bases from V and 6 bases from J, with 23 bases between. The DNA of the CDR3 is TGTGCCAGCAGCCGCAGGGCTGGACCCAACATTCTAAACACCATATATTTT. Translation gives CASSRRAGPNILNTIYF.

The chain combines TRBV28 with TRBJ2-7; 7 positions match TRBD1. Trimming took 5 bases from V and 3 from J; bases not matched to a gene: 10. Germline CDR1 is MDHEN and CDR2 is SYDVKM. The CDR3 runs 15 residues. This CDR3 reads CASSPTGTEGYEQYV. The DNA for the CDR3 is TGTGCCAGCAGTCCTACCGGGACAGAGGGCTACGAGCAGTACGTC.

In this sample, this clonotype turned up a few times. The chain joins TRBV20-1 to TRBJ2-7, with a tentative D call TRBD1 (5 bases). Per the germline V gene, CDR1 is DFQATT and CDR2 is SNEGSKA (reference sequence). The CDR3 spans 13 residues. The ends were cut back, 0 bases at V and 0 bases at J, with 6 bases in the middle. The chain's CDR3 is CSARDRASYEQYF. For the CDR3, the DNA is TGCAGTGCTAGAGACAGGGCCTCCTACGAGCAGTACTTC.

CDR3 DNA sequence: TGTGCCAGCAGTTTCTCCCTCCCGGGTGGAGGCTACACCTTC. As protein: CASSFSLPGGGYTF. The rearrangement joins TRBV12-3 or TRBV12-4 to TRBJ1-2; D not resolved. The V gene lost 3 bases and the J gene lost 8 bases, with 16 bases spanning the gap. The CDR3 consists of 14 residues.

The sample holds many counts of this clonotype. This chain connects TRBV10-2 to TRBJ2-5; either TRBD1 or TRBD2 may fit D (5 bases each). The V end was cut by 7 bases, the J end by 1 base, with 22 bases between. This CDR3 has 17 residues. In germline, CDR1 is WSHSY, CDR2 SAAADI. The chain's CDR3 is CASKAGVRTGPQETQYF. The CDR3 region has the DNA TGCGCCAGCAAAGCCGGGGTGCGCACAGGTCCCCAAGAGACCCAGTACTTC.

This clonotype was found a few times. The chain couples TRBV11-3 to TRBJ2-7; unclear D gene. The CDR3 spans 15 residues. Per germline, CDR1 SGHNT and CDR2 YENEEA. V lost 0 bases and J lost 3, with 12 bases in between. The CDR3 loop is CASSLDVAPYYEQYF. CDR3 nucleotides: TGTGCCAGCAGCTTAGATGTTGCCCCGTACTACGAGCAGTACTTC.

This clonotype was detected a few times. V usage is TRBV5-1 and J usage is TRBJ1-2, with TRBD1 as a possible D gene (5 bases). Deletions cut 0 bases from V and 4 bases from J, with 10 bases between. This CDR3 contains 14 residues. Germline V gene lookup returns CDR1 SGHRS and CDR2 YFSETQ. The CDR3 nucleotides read TGCGCCAGCAGCTTGGTGGACAAGATCTATGGCTACACCTTC. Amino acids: CASSLVDKIYGYTF. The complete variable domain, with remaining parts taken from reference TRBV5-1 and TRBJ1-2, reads KAGVTQTPRYLIKTRGQQVTLSCSPISGHRSVSWYQQTPGQGLQFLFEYFSETQRNKGNFPGRFSGRQFSNSRSEMNVSTLELGDSALYLCASSLVDKIYGYTFGSGTRLTVV.